This T cell receptor beta chain was sequenced for a study of blood T cells in healthy people across ages. For the second PCR, which ran for roughly 7 to 11 cycles, a sample-barcoded 5' primer and a J-beta primer mix were used. TCRdb re-analysed the 5' RACE reads in MiXCR, keeping a single row per CDR3 protein. The table shows about 680,000 distinct CDR3 sequences, with 45% to 50% occurring only once. Germline CDR1 reads LGHNA; CDR2 reads YSLEER. This CDR3 contains 13 residues. The V end lost 1 base, the J end lost 8 bases, and 9 bases lay between the germline ends. Sample: blood. The sequence was obtained from a woman between 55 and 75 years old in good health. The chain uses TRBV4-3 and TRBJ2-4, with D perhaps matching TRBD2 (5 bases). CDR3: CASSQGPRDIQYF. The CDR3 bases are TGCGCCAGCAGCCAAGGTCCGAGGGACATTCAGTACTTC.